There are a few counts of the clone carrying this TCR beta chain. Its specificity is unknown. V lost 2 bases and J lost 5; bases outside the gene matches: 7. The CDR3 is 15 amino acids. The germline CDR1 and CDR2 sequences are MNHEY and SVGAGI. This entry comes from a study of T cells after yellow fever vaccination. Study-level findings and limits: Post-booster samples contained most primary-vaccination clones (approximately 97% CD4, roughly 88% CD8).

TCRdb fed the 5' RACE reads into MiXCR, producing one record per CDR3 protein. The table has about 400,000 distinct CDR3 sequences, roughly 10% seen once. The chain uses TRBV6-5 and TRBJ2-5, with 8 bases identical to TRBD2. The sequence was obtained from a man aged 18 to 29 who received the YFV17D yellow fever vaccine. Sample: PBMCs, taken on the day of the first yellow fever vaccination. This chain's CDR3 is CASSYRGGGRETQYF. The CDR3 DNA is TGTGCCAGCAGTTACCGGGGGGGCGGGAGGGAGACCCAGTACTTC.